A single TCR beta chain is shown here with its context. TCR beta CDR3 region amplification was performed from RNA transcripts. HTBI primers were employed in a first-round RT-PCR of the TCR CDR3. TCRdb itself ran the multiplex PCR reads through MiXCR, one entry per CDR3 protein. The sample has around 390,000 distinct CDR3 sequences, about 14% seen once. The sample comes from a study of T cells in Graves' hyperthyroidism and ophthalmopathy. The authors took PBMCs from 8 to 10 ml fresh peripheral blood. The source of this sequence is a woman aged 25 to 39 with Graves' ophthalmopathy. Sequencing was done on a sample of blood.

The CDR3: CAISERGGENTGELFF. The CDR3 nucleotides read TGTGCCATCAGTGAGAGGGGAGGGGAGAACACCGGGGAGCTGTTTTTT. This chain joins TRBV10-3 and TRBJ2-2; 7 bases are shared with TRBD2. V lost 2 bases, J lost 1 base, and 4 bases stayed unmatched. The CDR3 consists of 16 residues. Per the germline V gene, CDR1 is ENHRY and CDR2 is SYGVKD.